This is a list of T cell receptor beta chains from one sample in a study of cytotoxic CD8 clonotypes in ibrutinib-treated CLL. Assay used: immunoSEQ multiplex PCR; TCRdb lists only in-frame clones, some missing. The table records about 150,000 clones, about 76% of them present only once. Sequences were derived from PBMCs, sampled after 24 months of ibrutinib treatment. All receptors come from a human donor with chronic lymphocytic leukemia. CDR3s include the opening cysteine and the closing phenylalanine or tryptophan. D genes are given only for firm matches.

d_call v_call cdr3_aa
TRBD2 TRBV18 CASSPRAGGNEQFF
TRBD1 TRBV28 CASSLSPWGQGGLRF
NA TRBV27 CASRSGAANTGELFF
NA TRBV9 CASSLDPGAVGNTIYF
NA TRBV6-1 CASSGGFWEQFF
NA TRBV6-5 CASSEYSGRYTF
TRBD1 TRBV5-6 CASSSSDRGYGYTF
NA TRBV9 CASSVAAGYTEAFF
TRBD2 TRBV9 CASSVPLWGGDTQYF
TRBD2 TRBV5-1 CASSLPRTSGSLNTQYF
TRBD1 TRBV6-4 CASSPQGENTEAFF
NA TRBV6-5 CASSRRDTEAFF
NA TRBV29-1 CSVESPRDNTDTQYF
NA TRBV7-2 CASSLAPVDTGELFF
TRBD2 TRBV2 CASRAGLAAGANVLTF
TRBD1 TRBV28 CASSPHRGREDTQYF
NA TRBV6-6 CASSYEGAREKLFF
NA TRBV6-6 CASADSNSYNEQFF
NA TRBV28 CASIPTDSYEQYF
NA TRBV6-5 CASTPPGQTVTQYF
NA TRBV2 CASSGGEQYF
NA TRBV18 CASSPGSGNTIYF
NA TRBV13 CASSPRQPPGRRGGDQPQHF
TRBD2 TRBV28 CASSGGGRWAPATDTQYF
TRBD2 TRBV9 CASSPGTTGSGELFF
TRBD1 TRBV30 CAWSPGGGQGAYGYTF
TRBD2 TRBV11-3 CASSLTLAGNTGELFF
TRBD2 TRBV11-3 CASSSWMGGGEQFF
NA TRBV7-8 CASSPVPGGGYTF
NA TRBV6-1 CASSEPQGLSYEQYF
TRBD2 TRBV9 CASSVRSMSGGNEQFF
TRBD1 TRBV28 CASSLGGTGTYRAFF
TRBD2 TRBV9 CASSPPRGGWETQYF
TRBD2 TRBV10-2 CASTSGLNTDTQYF
NA TRBV5-7 CASSLVPLGGETQYF
NA TRBV28 CASSLFGSESENIQYF
TRBD2 TRBV10-3 CASTQLAGMGTQYF
NA TRBV5-1 CASSPLGANVLTF
NA TRBV5-1 CASSWGGDFNYGYTF
NA TRBV27 CASSTYTGELFF
TRBD2 TRBV11-2 CASRVRPGGTDTQYF
TRBD1 TRBV6-1 CASWGQPLRYEQYF
NA TRBV6-1 CASSPNSDQPQHF
TRBD1 TRBV19 CASSMERGPYEQYF
NA TRBV10-3 CAISPSDEQFF
NA TRBV19 CASSIRPDPNYGYTF
NA TRBV7-3 CASSPPLGPSTGELFF
TRBD1 TRBV2 CASSSQGANQPQHF